The 19 T cell receptor beta chains given below trace back to one sample, sequenced in a study of blood T cell repertoires in COVID-19. Sequencing used immunoSEQ multiplex PCR; TCRdb keeps in-frame clones, though not all of them. The table shows about 380,000 clones, with roughly 91% occurring only once. Sample: PBMCs or T cells enriched from blood (not recorded which). The receptors shown here come from a woman younger than 35 who had recovered from COVID-19.

The V call is TRBV2, the J call TRBJ2-7, with D maybe TRBD2 (7 bases). The CDR3 totals 13 residues. Germline CDR1 and CDR2: SNHLY and FYNNEI. Trimming removed 8 bases at V and 0 bases at J, with 11 bases between. CDR3 sequence reads: CASFAGASYEQYF. For the CDR3, the DNA is TGTGCCAGCTTTGCGGGGGCCTCCTACGAGCAGTACTTC.

The chain links TRBV7-4 to TRBJ1-5; 8 positions match TRBD1. Looked up from germline, CDR1 is SGHVT and CDR2 is SQSDAQ. The length of the CDR3 is 15 residues. Losses at the gene ends were 2 bases for V and 7 bases for J; bases not matched to a gene: 7. The CDR3 DNA follows: TGTGCCAGCAGCTTACTTCAGGGGGCATACCAGCCCCAGCATTTT. This translates into CASSLLQGAYQPQHF.

The chain combines TRBV5-5 with TRBJ1-2, with D possibly being TRBD1 (5 bases). V was shortened by 0 bases and J by 13 bases, with 16 bases between the two germline ends. This CDR3 has 13 residues. Germline CDR1 reads SGHKS; CDR2 reads YYEKEE (reference sequence). CDR3: CASSLEAGRESTF. In DNA form, the CDR3 reads TGTGCCAGCAGCTTGGAGGCAGGGAGGGAGTCCACCTTC.

The V call is TRBV18, the J call TRBJ1-5; D remains ambiguous. V gave up 4 bases and J gave up 0 bases, with 10 bases separating them. The CDR3 is made up of 15 amino acids. Germline V gene lookup returns CDR1 KGHSH and CDR2 LQKENI. The CDR3 sequence: CASSLESYSNQPQHF. CDR3 DNA sequence: TGTGCCAGCTCACTGGAGTCTTATAGCAATCAGCCCCAGCATTTT.

The V gene is TRBV5-1, the J gene TRBJ1-2; 11 positions agree with TRBD1. Germline V gene lookup returns CDR1 SGHRS and CDR2 YFSETQ. V lost 0 bases, J lost 7 bases, and 8 bases stayed unmatched. The CDR3 is 16 residues long. CDR3 DNA: TGCGCCAGCAGCTTGGATCCCCCGGGACAGGGGGGTGGCTACACCTTC. Translating gives CASSLDPPGQGGGYTF.

The V gene is TRBV27, the J gene TRBJ2-7; weak D call: TRBD1 (6 bases). This CDR3 spans 15 amino acids. The V gene lost 3 bases and the J gene lost 2 bases, with 14 bases spanning the gap. Germline-derived CDR1 and CDR2 are MNHEY and SMNVEV (reference sequence). CDR3: CASSLLPGATYEQYF. The CDR3 bases are TGTGCCAGCAGTTTGCTCCCAGGGGCGACCTACGAGCAGTACTTC.

This sequence joins TRBV18 and TRBJ2-5; 7 bases align to TRBD2. Germline CDR1 is KGHSH and CDR2 is LQKENI. The CDR3 has 16 amino acids. The trim removed 3 bases at V and 5 bases at J, leaving 12 bases unmatched. The CDR3 region is CASSPTPGLVYETQYF. The CDR3 region has the DNA TGTGCCAGCTCACCCACCCCCGGACTAGTCTACGAGACCCAGTACTTC.

The chain recombines TRBV20-1 with TRBJ2-5, with D maybe TRBD1 (6 bases). The CDR3 has 10 residues. V lost 5 bases to trimming and J lost 8 bases, with 9 bases between them. Germline-derived CDR1 and CDR2 are DFQATT and SNEGSKA (reference sequence). The CDR3 here is CSALTGTQYF. Here the CDR3 DNA reads TGCAGTGCTCTGACAGGAACCCAGTACTTC.

This chain connects TRBV6-2 or TRBV6-3 to TRBJ2-3; 12 bases are shared with TRBD2. Germline V gene sequence: CDR1 MNHEY, CDR2 SVGEGT. V dropped 4 bases and J dropped 2; count of bases not matched to a gene: 10. The CDR3 has 18 residues. CDR3 sequence (DNA): TGTGCCAGCAGTTCCCCTCGGACTAGCGGGGATGACACAGATACGCAGTATTTT. Encoded protein: CASSSPRTSGDDTDTQYF.

This chain uses TRBV7-6 with TRBJ1-3; the D is unclear. Trimming pared 5 bases from V and 4 bases from J, leaving 12 bases between. CDR1 and CDR2 from the germline V gene are SGHVS and FNYEAQ. This CDR3 comprises 14 residues. In DNA form, the CDR3 reads TGTGCCAGCAGCCCTACGACCGGGGGAAACACCATATATTTT. Translated, it gives CASSPTTGGNTIYF.

The V and J genes are TRBV2 and TRBJ1-6; TRBD1 matches at 10 bases. With V trimmed by 6 bases and J by 10 bases, 12 bases remained unmatched. The V gene's germline CDR1 is SNHLY and CDR2 FYNNEI. The CDR3 is 16 residues long. CDR3 loop: CASSEVSGQGTSPLHF. Here the CDR3 DNA reads TGTGCCAGCAGCGAGGTCTCGGGACAGGGGACCTCACCCCTCCACTTT.

This sequence joins TRBV3-1 (or the pseudogene TRBV3-2) and TRBJ1-4; the D gene is possibly TRBD1 (6 bases). The CDR3 length is 16 residues. The germline gives CDR1 LGHDT, CDR2 YNNKEL (reference sequence). V gave up 1 base and J gave up 5 bases, with 14 bases separating them. The CDR3 spells CASSQVGGAPNEKLFF. The CDR3 nucleotides are TGTGCCAGCAGCCAAGTAGGGGGGGCCCCAAATGAAAAACTGTTTTTT.

J is TRBJ1-2 and V is TRBV18; TRBD1 aligns across 7 bases. Germline V lookup: CDR1 KGHSH, CDR2 LQKENI. This CDR3 spans 14 amino acids. The trim removed 0 bases at V and 3 bases at J, leaving 1 base unmatched. CDR3 amino acids: CASSPPTGDYGYTF. The CDR3 nucleotides read TGTGCCAGCTCACCACCAACAGGGGACTATGGCTACACCTTC.

The V gene is TRBV5-4, the J gene TRBJ2-1; 13 bases align to TRBD2. CDR1 and CDR2 from the germline V gene are SGHNT and YYREEE (reference sequence). The junction had 9 bases not matched to a gene; V was cut back by 0 bases and J by 6 bases. This CDR3 is built from 18 residues. In DNA, the CDR3 is TGTGCCAGCAGCTTGGCCATAACTAGCGGGGGGGCCGTCAATGAGCAGTTCTTC. It translates to CASSLAITSGGAVNEQFF. The complete variable domain, with remaining parts taken from reference TRBV5-4 and TRBJ2-1, reads ETGVTQSPTHLIKTRGQQVTLRCSSQSGHNTVSWYQQALGQGPQFIFQYYREEENGRGNFPPRFSGLQFPNYSSELNVNALELDDSALYLCASSLAITSGGAVNEQFFGPGTRLTVL.

The chain employs TRBV12-5 and TRBJ2-1, with D tentatively TRBD2 (5 bases). Germline V gives CDR1 LGHNT, CDR2 FRNRAP. Trimming pared 1 base from V and 3 bases from J, leaving 10 bases between. CDR3 length: 15 residues. CDR3 in amino acids: CASGLGGVFYNEQFF. The CDR3 DNA reads TGTGCTAGTGGTTTGGGGGGAGTGTTCTACAATGAGCAGTTCTTC.

The chain employs TRBV5-4 and TRBJ2-2; 11 nucleotides align to TRBD1. The V gene's germline CDR1 is SGHNT and CDR2 YYREEE (reference sequence). Trimming took 4 bases from V and 0 from J; bases not matched to a gene: 8. The CDR3 is 18 residues long. CDR3 amino acids: CASSRPGTGGSNTGELFF. CDR3 in DNA: TGTGCCAGCAGCCGACCCGGGACAGGGGGGTCGAACACCGGGGAGCTGTTTTTT.

The chain employs TRBV5-4 and TRBJ1-6; TRBD1 aligns across 9 bases. The CDR3 sequence is 13 residues long. Germline assignment: CDR1 SGHNT and CDR2 YYREEE (reference sequence). The trim removed 4 bases at V and 18 bases at J, leaving 11 bases unmatched. The CDR3 protein is CASSDRTGDLHHF. In DNA form, the CDR3 reads TGTGCCAGCAGCGATCGGACAGGGGACCTCCACCACTTT. The variable domain in full, completed from reference TRBV5-4 and TRBJ1-6, reads ETGVTQSPTHLIKTRGQQVTLRCSSQSGHNTVSWYQQALGQGPQFIFQYYREEENGRGNFPPRFSGLQFPNYSSELNVNALELDDSALYLCASSDRTGDLHHFGNGTRLTVT.

The genes are TRBV2 and TRBJ1-1; D not resolved. CDR1 and CDR2 (germline): SNHLY, FYNNEI. This CDR3 region has 12 residues. Trimming pared 11 bases from V and 4 bases from J, leaving 14 bases between. DNA of the CDR3: TGTGCCGGTTCCCGGGAAAGCACTGAAGCTTTCTTT. Amino acids: CAGSRESTEAFF.

The chain employs TRBV27 and TRBJ1-4, with a weak D call TRBD1 (6 bases). Trimming took 6 bases from V and 4 from J, leaving 12 bases between them. The CDR3 extends over 14 amino acids. Germline V gene lookup returns CDR1 MNHEY and CDR2 SMNVEV (reference sequence). The CDR3 sequence is CASRDGTLNEKLFF. The CDR3 region has the DNA TGTGCCAGCAGGGACGGGACACTTAATGAAAAACTGTTTTTT.